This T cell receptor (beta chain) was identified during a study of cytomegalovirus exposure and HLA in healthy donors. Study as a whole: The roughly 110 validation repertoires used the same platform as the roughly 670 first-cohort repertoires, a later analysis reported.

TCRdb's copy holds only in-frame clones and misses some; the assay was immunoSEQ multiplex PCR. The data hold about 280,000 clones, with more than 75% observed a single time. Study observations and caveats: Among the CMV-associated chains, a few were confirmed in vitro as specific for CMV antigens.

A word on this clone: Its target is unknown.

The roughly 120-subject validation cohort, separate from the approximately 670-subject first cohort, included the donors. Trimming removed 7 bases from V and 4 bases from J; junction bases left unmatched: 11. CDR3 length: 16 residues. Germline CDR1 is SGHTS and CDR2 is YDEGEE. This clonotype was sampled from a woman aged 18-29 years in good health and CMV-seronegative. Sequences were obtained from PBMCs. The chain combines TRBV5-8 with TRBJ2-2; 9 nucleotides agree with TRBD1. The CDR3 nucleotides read TGTGCCAGCGAGGACTACAGGGGGCGCCGCACCGGGGAGCTGTTTTTT. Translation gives CASEDYRGRRTGELFF.